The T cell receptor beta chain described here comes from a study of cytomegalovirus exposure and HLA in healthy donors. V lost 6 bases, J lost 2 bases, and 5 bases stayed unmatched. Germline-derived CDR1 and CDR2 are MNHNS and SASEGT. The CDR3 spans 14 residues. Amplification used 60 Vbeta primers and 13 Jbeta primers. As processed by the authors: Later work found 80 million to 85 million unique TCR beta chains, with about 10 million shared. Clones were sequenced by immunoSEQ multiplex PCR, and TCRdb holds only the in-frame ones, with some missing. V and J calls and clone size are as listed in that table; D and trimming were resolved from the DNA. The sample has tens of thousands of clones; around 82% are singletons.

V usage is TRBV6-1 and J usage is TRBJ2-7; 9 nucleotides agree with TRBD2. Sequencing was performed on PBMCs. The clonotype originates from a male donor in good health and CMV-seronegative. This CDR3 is CASSQKRGAYEQYF. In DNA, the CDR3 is TGTGCCAGCAGCCAGAAGCGGGGGGCCTACGAGCAGTACTTC.